One sample yielded the 23 T cell receptor beta chains listed below, sequenced in a study of cytomegalovirus exposure and HLA in healthy donors. Sequencing used immunoSEQ multiplex PCR; TCRdb keeps in-frame clones, though not all of them. The sample shows 150,000 or so clones, 86% of them seen only once. The sequencing input was PBMCs. The receptors stem from a human donor in good health.

This clone was detected a few times. V usage is TRBV5-6 and J usage is TRBJ2-5, with 7 nucleotides matching TRBD2. After removal of 4 bases from V and 5 bases from J, the junction contained 11 bases not matched to a gene. CDR1 and CDR2 (germline): SGHDT, YYEEEE. CDR3 length equals 15 residues. CDR3 coding DNA: TGTGCCAGCAGCCACAGACAGATGGGGGGGGAGACCCAGTACTTC. Residues: CASSHRQMGGETQYF.

The chain's CDR3 is CASSAGTSGTSYNEQFF. CDR3 coding DNA: TGTGCCAGCAGCGCCGGGACTAGCGGGACCTCCTACAATGAGCAGTTCTTC. The chain links TRBV9 to TRBJ2-1; 13 nucleotides agree with TRBD2. Unmatched junction bases numbered 3, after V lost 3 bases and J lost 0 bases. The CDR3 runs to 17 residues. CDR1 and CDR2 from the germline V gene are SGDLS and YYNGEE.

The genes are TRBV7-3 and TRBJ2-5; 8 bases fit TRBD1. Unmatched junction bases numbered 10, after V lost 2 bases and J lost 5 bases. CDR1 and CDR2 from the germline V gene are SGHTA and FQGTGA. The length of the CDR3 is 16 residues. The DNA for the CDR3 is TGTGCCAGCAGCTTATCTGGCAGGGGGCTGAGGGAGACCCAGTACTTC. It yields the protein CASSLSGRGLRETQYF.

This clone has only one observation. This chain links TRBV7-9 with TRBJ2-3; TRBD1 matches 9 bases. The ends lost 0 bases at V and 5 bases at J; junction bases unmatched: 9. The CDR3 is made up of 17 amino acids. Germline V lookup: CDR1 SEHNR, CDR2 FQNEAQ (reference sequence). The CDR3 protein is CASSLALHRGHGDTQYF. Here the CDR3 DNA reads TGTGCCAGCAGCTTAGCGCTTCACAGGGGGCATGGAGATACGCAGTATTTT.

This sequence joins TRBV10-3 and TRBJ2-5; a weak D match, TRBD2 (5 bases). Germline assignment: CDR1 ENHRY and CDR2 SYGVKD. The CDR3 length is 17 residues. Trimming left V 0 bases short and J 2 bases short, with 16 bases between. The CDR3 DNA reads TGTGCCATCAGTGAGTCGATTCCGGGATTGGGGCAAGAGACCCAGTACTTC. Its protein is CAISESIPGLGQETQYF.

The J gene is TRBJ2-2, the V gene TRBV28; the D gene is possibly TRBD1 (5 bases). With 5 bases removed from V and 7 bases from J, the gap between germline ends came to 20 bases. The CDR3 sequence is 16 residues long. CDR1 and CDR2 from the germline V gene are MDHEN and SYDVKM. The DNA of the CDR3 is TGTGCCAGCAGTCCCGGTTTCAGGGCCTTTATCGGGGAGCTGTTTTTT. Its protein product is CASSPGFRAFIGELFF. The complete variable domain, with remaining parts taken from reference TRBV28 and TRBJ2-2, reads DVKVTQSSRYLVKRTGEKVFLECVQDMDHENMFWYRQDPGLGLRLIYFSYDVKMKEKGDIPEGYSVSREKKERFSLILESASTNQTSMYLCASSPGFRAFIGELFFGEGSRLTVL.

The chain couples TRBV4-1 to TRBJ1-4, with D perhaps TRBD1 (5 bases). Germline V gives CDR1 MGHRA, CDR2 YSYEKL. The V end was cut by 2 bases, the J end by 17 bases, with 24 bases between. The CDR3 contains 15 residues. The CDR3 bases are TGCGCCAGCAGCCAAAGGATGAATGGGGGGTCTTCGCGTTTTTTT. Translating gives CASSQRMNGGSSRFF.

V gene TRBV13 combines with J gene TRBJ2-1, with a tentative D call TRBD1 (5 bases). Per the germline V gene, CDR1 is PRHDT and CDR2 is FYEKMQ (reference sequence). V was clipped by 1 base and J by 1 base, with 11 bases between them. CDR3 length equals 16 residues. As DNA, the CDR3 is TGTGCCAGCAGCTTAGAGGGGCTCTCGTCCTACAATGAGCAGTTCTTC. Its protein is CASSLEGLSSYNEQFF.

The chain couples TRBV2 to TRBJ1-2; 12 bases are a match to TRBD1. The V gene end was trimmed by 6 bases and the J gene end by 4 bases; junction bases not matched to a gene: 6. Germline CDR1 SNHLY, CDR2 FYNNEI. CDR3 length equals 15 residues. CDR3 region: CASRAGTGGSYGYTF. The CDR3 nucleotides read TGTGCCAGCAGGGCGGGGACAGGGGGCAGCTATGGCTACACCTTC.

This sequence joins TRBV6-1 and TRBJ1-2; D is perhaps TRBD1 (6 bases). This CDR3 comprises 13 residues. Deletions cut 6 bases from V and 0 bases from J, with 8 bases between. CDR1 is MNHNS, CDR2 SASEGT, per germline. CDR3 coding DNA: TGTGCCAGCAGACAGGGCACTAACTATGGCTACACCTTC. Residues: CASRQGTNYGYTF.

This clone occurred a few times. The chain links TRBV19 to TRBJ1-4, with 8 bases lining up with TRBD1. The junction had 8 bases not matched to a gene; V was cut back by 5 bases and J by 12 bases. Germline V gives CDR1 LNHDA, CDR2 SQIVND (reference sequence). This CDR3 region has 13 residues. CDR3 coding DNA: TGTGCCAGTAGTGAGGGACAGGAAGAAGAACTGTTTTTT. It codes for CASSEGQEEELFF. The full variable domain, completed using reference TRBV19 and TRBJ1-4, is DGGITQSPKYLFRKEGQNVTLSCEQNLNHDAMYWYRQDPGQGLRLIYYSQIVNDFQKGDIAEGYSVSREKKESFPLTVTSAQKNPTAFYLCASSEGQEEELFFGSGTQLSVL.

J is TRBJ2-5 and V is TRBV5-6; D unresolved. Germline CDR1 reads SGHDT; CDR2 reads YYEEEE. V lost 0 bases to trimming and J lost 4 bases, with 13 bases between them. The length of the CDR3 is 15 residues. The CDR3 sequence is CASSLVRDYRETQYF. Written as DNA, the CDR3 is TGTGCCAGCAGCTTGGTGAGAGATTATCGAGAGACCCAGTACTTC.

The chain joins TRBV7-2 to TRBJ2-1, with 10 bases matching TRBD1. The CDR3 is 16 residues long. The germline V gene has CDR1 SGHTA and CDR2 FQGNSA. J lost 1 base, V lost 2 bases, and 2 bases had no gene match. CDR3 loop: CASSLRDRGSYNEQFF. In DNA, the CDR3 is TGTGCCAGCAGCTTACGGGACAGGGGTTCCTACAATGAGCAGTTCTTC.

The chain couples TRBV7-8 to TRBJ1-4; D possibly corresponds to TRBD1 (5 bases). CDR3 size: 14 residues. Trimming left V 5 bases short and J 8 bases short, with 15 bases between. The germline V gene has CDR1 SGHVS and CDR2 FQNEAQ. The CDR3 bases are TGTGCCAGCAGCGAGTGGACGGGGGGGGAAAAACTGTTTTTT. Translated: CASSEWTGGEKLFF.

The chain is built from TRBV2 and TRBJ2-7; 9 bases line up with TRBD2. The CDR3 loop spans 16 amino acids. The germline gives CDR1 SNHLY, CDR2 FYNNEI. V shed 6 bases and J 1 base; nucleotides not matched to a gene: 10. The CDR3 spells CASSPPGRGGSYEQYF. The CDR3 region has the DNA TGTGCCAGCAGCCCCCCGGGGCGGGGGGGTTCCTACGAGCAGTACTTC.

The DNA of the CDR3 is TGTGCTATCTCGCCGGGAGTCGGAAACACCATATATTTT. It encodes CAISPGVGNTIYF. This rearrangement joins TRBV7-7 to TRBJ1-3; D not resolved. The CDR3 extends over 13 amino acids. In germline, CDR1 is SSHAT, CDR2 FNYEAQ (reference sequence).

The chain recombines TRBV18 with TRBJ1-1; D gene ambiguous. The CDR3 consists of 12 residues. The ends were cut back, 6 bases at V and 1 base at J, with 6 bases in the middle. The V gene's germline CDR1 is KGHSH and CDR2 LQKENI. The CDR3: CASSAENTEAFF. The CDR3 DNA follows: TGTGCCAGCTCTGCAGAGAACACTGAAGCTTTCTTT.

The chain has TRBV6-6 and TRBJ1-5; a possible D gene is TRBD1 (5 bases). V was clipped by 1 base and J by 4 bases, with 11 bases between them. CDR1 is MNHNY and CDR2 is SVGAGI in the germline V gene (reference sequence). The CDR3 loop spans 15 amino acids. CDR3 in DNA: TGTGCCAGCAGTTACTACGGGGGGGAAAATCAGCCCCAGCATTTT. It codes for CASSYYGGENQPQHF.

This rearrangement joins TRBV30 to TRBJ1-3; D call uncertain. Germline V lookup: CDR1 GTSNPN, CDR2 SVGIG (reference sequence). The CDR3 spans 13 residues. V was cut by 5 bases and J by 1 base, with 9 bases left in between. Written as DNA, the CDR3 is TGTGCCTGGTCGCATAGTTCTGGAAACACCATATATTTT. Translated: CAWSHSSGNTIYF.

The CDR3 spells CASSSRQSQQETQYF. The CDR3 DNA reads TGTGCCAGCAGCTCCCGACAGTCCCAACAAGAGACCCAGTACTTC. This sequence joins TRBV11-1 and TRBJ2-5; D possibly corresponds to TRBD1 (5 bases). Between the trimmed V and J ends, which lost 4 bases and 2 bases, there was a span of 14 bases. The CDR3 is made up of 15 amino acids. Germline assignment: CDR1 SGHAT and CDR2 FQDESV (reference sequence).

This rearrangement joins TRBV19 to TRBJ2-3, with TRBD1 matching 8 bases. Per the germline V gene, CDR1 is LNHDA and CDR2 is SQIVND (reference sequence). V shed 7 bases and J 1 base; nucleotides not matched to a gene: 13. This CDR3 comprises 17 residues. The CDR3 protein is CASTPITGTGGTDTQYF. The CDR3 DNA reads as TGTGCCAGTACTCCAATAACCGGGACAGGAGGCACAGATACGCAGTATTTT. Full variable domain (outside the CDR3, taken from reference TRBV19 and TRBJ2-3): DGGITQSPKYLFRKEGQNVTLSCEQNLNHDAMYWYRQDPGQGLRLIYYSQIVNDFQKGDIAEGYSVSREKKESFPLTVTSAQKNPTAFYLCASTPITGTGGTDTQYFGPGTRLTVL.

The rearrangement links TRBV6-6 to TRBJ2-7; weak D call: TRBD1 (6 bases). CDR3 length equals 15 residues. Looked up from germline, CDR1 is MNHNY and CDR2 is SVGAGI (reference sequence). V was shortened by 2 bases and J by 1 base, with 12 bases between the two germline ends. As DNA, the CDR3 is TGTGCCAGCAGTTACGGACAGATAAAGTCCTACGAGCAGTACTTC. Amino acid sequence: CASSYGQIKSYEQYF.

This chain connects TRBV6-6 to TRBJ2-7; TRBD2 matches at 15 bases. In germline, CDR1 is MNHNY, CDR2 SVGAGI (reference sequence). The CDR3 covers 16 residues. V trimming: 6 bases; J trimming: 2 bases; junction bases outside the gene matches: 5. CDR3: CASRGLAGGTTYEQYF. CDR3 DNA: TGTGCCAGCAGAGGACTAGCGGGAGGGACCACCTACGAGCAGTACTTC.